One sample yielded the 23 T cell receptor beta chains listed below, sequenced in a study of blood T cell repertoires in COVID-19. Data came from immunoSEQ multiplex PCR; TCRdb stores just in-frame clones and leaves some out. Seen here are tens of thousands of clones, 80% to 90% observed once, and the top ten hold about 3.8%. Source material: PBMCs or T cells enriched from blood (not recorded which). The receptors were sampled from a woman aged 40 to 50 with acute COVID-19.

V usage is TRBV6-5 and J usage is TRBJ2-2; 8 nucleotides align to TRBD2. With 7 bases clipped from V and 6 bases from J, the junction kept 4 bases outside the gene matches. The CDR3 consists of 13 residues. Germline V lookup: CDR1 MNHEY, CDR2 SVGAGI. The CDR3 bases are TGTGCCAGCAACCAAGCGGGGGCCGGGGAGCTGTTTTTT. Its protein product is CASNQAGAGELFF.

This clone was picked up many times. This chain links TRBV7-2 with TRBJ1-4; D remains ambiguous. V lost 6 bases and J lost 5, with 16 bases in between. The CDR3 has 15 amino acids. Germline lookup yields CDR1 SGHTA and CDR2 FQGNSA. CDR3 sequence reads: CASRRAGSRNEKLFF. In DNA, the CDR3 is TGTGCCAGCAGGCGGGCCGGGAGTAGGAATGAAAAACTGTTTTTT.

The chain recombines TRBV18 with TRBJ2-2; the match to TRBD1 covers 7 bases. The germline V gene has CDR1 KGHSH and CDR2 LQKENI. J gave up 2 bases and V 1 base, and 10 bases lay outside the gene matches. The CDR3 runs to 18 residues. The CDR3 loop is CASSPHSPGQSNTGELFF. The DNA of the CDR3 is TGTGCCAGCTCACCACACTCTCCGGGACAGAGTAACACCGGGGAGCTGTTTTTT.

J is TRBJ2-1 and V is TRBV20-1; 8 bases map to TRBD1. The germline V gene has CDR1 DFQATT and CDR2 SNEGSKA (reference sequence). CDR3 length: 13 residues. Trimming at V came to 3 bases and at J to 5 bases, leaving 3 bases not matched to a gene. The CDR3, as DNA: TGCAGTGCTAGTGAGACAGGGGACAATGAGCAGTTCTTC. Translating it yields CSASETGDNEQFF.

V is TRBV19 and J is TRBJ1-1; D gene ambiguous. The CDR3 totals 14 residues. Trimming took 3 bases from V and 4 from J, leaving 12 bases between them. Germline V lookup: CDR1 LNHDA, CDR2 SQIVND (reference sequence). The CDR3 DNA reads TGTGCCAGTAGTATTCGGGGTGAATCCACTGAAGCTTTCTTT. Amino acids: CASSIRGESTEAFF.

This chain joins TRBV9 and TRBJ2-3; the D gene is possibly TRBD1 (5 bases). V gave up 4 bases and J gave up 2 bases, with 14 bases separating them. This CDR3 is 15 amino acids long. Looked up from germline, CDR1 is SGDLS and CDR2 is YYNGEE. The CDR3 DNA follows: TGTGCCAGCAGCCCATGGGGCAACCCCACAGATACGCAGTATTTT. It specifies CASSPWGNPTDTQYF. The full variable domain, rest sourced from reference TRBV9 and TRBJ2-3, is DSGVTQTPKHLITATGQRVTLRCSPRSGDLSVYWYQQSLDQGLQFLIQYYNGEERAKGNILERFSAQQFPDLHSELNLSSLELGDSALYFCASSPWGNPTDTQYFGPGTRLTVL.

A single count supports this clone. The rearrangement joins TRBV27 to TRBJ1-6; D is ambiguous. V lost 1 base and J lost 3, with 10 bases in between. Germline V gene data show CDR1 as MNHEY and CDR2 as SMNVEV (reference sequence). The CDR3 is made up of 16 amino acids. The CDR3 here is CASSLFGRIYNSPLHF. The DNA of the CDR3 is TGTGCCAGCAGTTTATTTGGCAGAATCTATAATTCACCCCTCCACTTT.

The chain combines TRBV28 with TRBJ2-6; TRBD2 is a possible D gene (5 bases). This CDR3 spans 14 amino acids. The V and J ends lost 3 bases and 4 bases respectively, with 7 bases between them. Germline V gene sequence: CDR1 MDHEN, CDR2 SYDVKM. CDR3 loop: CASSLRVGANVLTF. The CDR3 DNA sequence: TGTGCCAGCAGTTTGCGGGTCGGGGCCAACGTCCTGACTTTC.

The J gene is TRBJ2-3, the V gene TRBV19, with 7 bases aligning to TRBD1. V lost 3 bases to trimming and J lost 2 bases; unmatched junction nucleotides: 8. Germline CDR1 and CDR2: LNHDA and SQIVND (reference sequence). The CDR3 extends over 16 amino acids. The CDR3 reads CASSINTGQITDTQYF. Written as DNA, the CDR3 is TGTGCCAGTAGTATCAATACGGGACAGATCACAGATACGCAGTATTTT.

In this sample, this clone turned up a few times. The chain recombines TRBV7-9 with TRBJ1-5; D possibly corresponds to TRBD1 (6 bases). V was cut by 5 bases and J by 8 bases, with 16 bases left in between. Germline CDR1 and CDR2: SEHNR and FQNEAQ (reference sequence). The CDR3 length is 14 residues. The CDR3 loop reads CASSPAWGLEPQHF. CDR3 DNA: TGTGCCAGCAGCCCAGCCTGGGGGCTTGAGCCCCAGCATTTT. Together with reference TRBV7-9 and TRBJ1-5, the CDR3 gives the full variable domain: DTGVSQNPRHKITKRGQNVTFRCDPISEHNRLYWYRQTLGQGPEFLTYFQNEAQLEKSRLLSDRFSAERPKGSFSTLEIQRTEQGDSAMYLCASSPAWGLEPQHFGDGTRLSIL.

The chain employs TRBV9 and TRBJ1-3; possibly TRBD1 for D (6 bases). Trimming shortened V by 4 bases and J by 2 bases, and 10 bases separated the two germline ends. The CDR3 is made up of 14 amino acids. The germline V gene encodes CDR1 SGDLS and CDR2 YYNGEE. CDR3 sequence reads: CASSPGDTGNTIYF. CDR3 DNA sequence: TGTGCCAGCAGCCCAGGGGATACTGGAAACACCATATATTTT.

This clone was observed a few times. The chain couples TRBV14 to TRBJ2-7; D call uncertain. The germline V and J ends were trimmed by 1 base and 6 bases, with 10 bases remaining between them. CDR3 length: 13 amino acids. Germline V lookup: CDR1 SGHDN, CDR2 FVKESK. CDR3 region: CASSQVLGAEQYF. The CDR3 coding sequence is TGTGCCAGCAGCCAAGTTCTGGGCGCCGAGCAGTACTTC.

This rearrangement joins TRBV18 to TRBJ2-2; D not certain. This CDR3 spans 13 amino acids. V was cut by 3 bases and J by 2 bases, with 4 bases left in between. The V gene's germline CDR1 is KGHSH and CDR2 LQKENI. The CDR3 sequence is CASSPQNTGELFF. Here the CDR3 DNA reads TGTGCCAGCTCACCTCAAAACACCGGGGAGCTGTTTTTT.

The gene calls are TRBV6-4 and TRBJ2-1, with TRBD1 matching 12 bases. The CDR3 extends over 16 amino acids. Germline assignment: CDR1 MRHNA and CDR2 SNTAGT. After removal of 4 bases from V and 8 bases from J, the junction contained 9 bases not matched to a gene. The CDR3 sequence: CASSAAGTGGFYEQFF. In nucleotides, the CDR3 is TGTGCCAGCAGTGCCGCCGGGACAGGGGGCTTCTATGAGCAGTTCTTC.

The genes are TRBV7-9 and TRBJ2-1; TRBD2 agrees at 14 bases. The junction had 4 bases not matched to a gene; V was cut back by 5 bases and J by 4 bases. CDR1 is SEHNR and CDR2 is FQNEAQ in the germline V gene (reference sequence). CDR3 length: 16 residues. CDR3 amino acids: CASSRGLAGVYNEQFF. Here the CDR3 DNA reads TGTGCCAGCAGCCGGGGACTAGCGGGGGTTTACAATGAGCAGTTCTTC.

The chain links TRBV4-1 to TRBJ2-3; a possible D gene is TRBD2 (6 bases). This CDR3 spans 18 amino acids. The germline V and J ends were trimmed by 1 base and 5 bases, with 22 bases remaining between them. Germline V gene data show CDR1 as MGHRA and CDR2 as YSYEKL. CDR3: CASSQAGRETSRGDTQYF. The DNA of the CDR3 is TGCGCCAGCAGCCAAGCCGGGAGAGAGACGTCAAGGGGAGATACGCAGTATTTT.

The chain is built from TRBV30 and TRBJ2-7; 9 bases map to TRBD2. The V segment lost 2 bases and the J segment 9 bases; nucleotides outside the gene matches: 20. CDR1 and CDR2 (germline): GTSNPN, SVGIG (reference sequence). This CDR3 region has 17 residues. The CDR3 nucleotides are TGTGCCTGGAGTTCCCATCCCCCTAGCGGGGCCGCAATATGGCAGTACGTC. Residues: CAWSSHPPSGAAIWQYV.

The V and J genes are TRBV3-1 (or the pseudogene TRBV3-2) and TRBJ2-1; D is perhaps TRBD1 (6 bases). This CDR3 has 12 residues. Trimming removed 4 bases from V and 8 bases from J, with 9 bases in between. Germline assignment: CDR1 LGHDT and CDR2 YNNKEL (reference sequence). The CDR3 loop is CASSRGGYEQFF. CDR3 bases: TGTGCCAGCAGCCGTGGGGGCTATGAGCAGTTCTTC.

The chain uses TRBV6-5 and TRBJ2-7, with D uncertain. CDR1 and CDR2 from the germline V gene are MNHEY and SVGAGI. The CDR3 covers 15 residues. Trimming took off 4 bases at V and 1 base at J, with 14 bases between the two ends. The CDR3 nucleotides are TGTGCCAGCAGTTCCCCGACACTGAGTTCCTACGAGCAGTACTTC. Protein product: CASSSPTLSSYEQYF.

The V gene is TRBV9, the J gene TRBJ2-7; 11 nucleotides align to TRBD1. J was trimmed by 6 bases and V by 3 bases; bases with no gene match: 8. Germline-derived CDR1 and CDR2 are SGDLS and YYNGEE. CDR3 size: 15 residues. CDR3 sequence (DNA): TGTGCCAGCAGCGCCACGGGACAGGGGGTTTCCGAGCAGTACTTC. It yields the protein CASSATGQGVSEQYF. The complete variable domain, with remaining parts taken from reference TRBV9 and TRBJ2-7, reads DSGVTQTPKHLITATGQRVTLRCSPRSGDLSVYWYQQSLDQGLQFLIQYYNGEERAKGNILERFSAQQFPDLHSELNLSSLELGDSALYFCASSATGQGVSEQYFGPGTRLTVT.

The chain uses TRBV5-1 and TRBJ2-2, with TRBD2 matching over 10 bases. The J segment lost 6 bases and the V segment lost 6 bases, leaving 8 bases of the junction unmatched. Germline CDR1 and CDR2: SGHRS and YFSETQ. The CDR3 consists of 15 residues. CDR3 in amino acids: CASTPSGSRSGELFF. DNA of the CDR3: TGCGCCAGCACCCCTAGCGGGAGTAGATCCGGGGAGCTGTTTTTT. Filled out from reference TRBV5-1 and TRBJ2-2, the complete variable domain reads KAGVTQTPRYLIKTRGQQVTLSCSPISGHRSVSWYQQTPGQGLQFLFEYFSETQRNKGNFPGRFSGRQFSNSRSEMNVSTLELGDSALYLCASTPSGSRSGELFFGEGSRLTVL.

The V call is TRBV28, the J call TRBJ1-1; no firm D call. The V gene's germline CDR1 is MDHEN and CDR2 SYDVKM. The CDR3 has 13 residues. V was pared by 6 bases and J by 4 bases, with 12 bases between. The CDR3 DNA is TGTGCCAGCAGCCAGTCGCTAGTCACTGAAGCTTTCTTT. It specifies CASSQSLVTEAFF.

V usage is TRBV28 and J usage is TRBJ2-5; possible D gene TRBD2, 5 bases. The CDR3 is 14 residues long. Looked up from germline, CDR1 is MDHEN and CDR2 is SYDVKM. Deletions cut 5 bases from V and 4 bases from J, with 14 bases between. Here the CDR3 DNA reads TGTGCCAGCAGTCAACCCGGAGGAGGAGAGACCCAGTACTTC. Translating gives CASSQPGGGETQYF.